These 8 T cell receptor beta chains share one sample of origin, sequenced in a study of cytomegalovirus exposure and HLA in healthy donors. PCR amplification relied on 60 Vbeta primers (plus 13 Jbeta primers). Sequencing was performed with immunoSEQ multiplex PCR; in TCRdb, only in-frame clones are kept and a portion is missing. The sample has approximately 110,000 clones, approximately 15% seen once. Sequencing input: PBMCs. The source of these receptors is a woman between 18 and 30 years old in good health and CMV-seronegative.

The V call is TRBV30, the J call TRBJ2-7; unclear D gene. The CDR3 loop spans 11 amino acids. The germline gives CDR1 GTSNPN, CDR2 SVGIG (reference sequence). Trimming shortened V by 1 base and J by 6 bases, and 7 bases separated the two germline ends. The CDR3 coding sequence is TGTGCCTGGAGTGCCCTAGGCGAGCAGTACTTC. Translated: CAWSALGEQYF.

The chain is built from TRBV27 and TRBJ1-1; 8 bases line up with TRBD1. In germline, CDR1 is MNHEY, CDR2 SMNVEV (reference sequence). CDR3 length: 15 residues. The V segment lost 6 bases and the J segment 5 bases; nucleotides outside the gene matches: 11. This chain's CDR3 is CASSFFGRGRTEAFF. The CDR3 DNA reads as TGTGCCAGCAGCTTTTTCGGCAGGGGGCGGACTGAAGCTTTCTTT.

This clone was detected a few times. This CDR3 reads CASSIRQGAETQYF. CDR3 bases: TGTGCCAGCAGCATCCGACAGGGGGCGGAGACCCAGTACTTC. The chain couples TRBV13 to TRBJ2-5; 10 positions agree with TRBD1. V shed 5 bases, J shed 5 bases, and the junction held 5 bases outside the gene matches. Germline CDR1 PRHDT, CDR2 FYEKMQ (reference sequence). CDR3 length: 14 residues.

The chain is built from TRBV16 and TRBJ1-4, with TRBD1 as a possible D gene (6 bases). Trimming left V 8 bases short and J 8 bases short, with 12 bases between. The CDR3 is 12 residues long. The germline V gene encodes CDR1 KGHSY and CDR2 FQNENV. Written as DNA, the CDR3 is TGTGCCAGCCGGCCGGGGGGCGAAAAACTGTTTTTT. This sequence encodes CASRPGGEKLFF.

The rearrangement links TRBV28 to TRBJ1-1; D is perhaps TRBD1 (5 bases). V was clipped by 6 bases and J by 2 bases, with 22 bases between them. The germline V gene has CDR1 MDHEN and CDR2 SYDVKM. CDR3 length equals 17 residues. The CDR3 region has the DNA TGTGCCAGCAGACCCTTTGGGCATGGGGCGGAAAACACTGAAGCTTTCTTT. Translated, it gives CASRPFGHGAENTEAFF. The complete variable domain, with remaining parts taken from reference TRBV28 and TRBJ1-1, reads DVKVTQSSRYLVKRTGEKVFLECVQDMDHENMFWYRQDPGLGLRLIYFSYDVKMKEKGDIPEGYSVSREKKERFSLILESASTNQTSMYLCASRPFGHGAENTEAFFGQGTRLTVV.

The V and J genes are TRBV5-4 and TRBJ1-2; D uncertain. Germline-derived CDR1 and CDR2 are SGHNT and YYREEE (reference sequence). V was pared by 2 bases and J by 0 bases, with 8 bases between. The CDR3 covers 14 residues. CDR3: CASSLGASNYGYTF. The CDR3, as DNA: TGTGCCAGCAGCTTAGGAGCTTCTAACTATGGCTACACCTTC.

The chain has TRBV28 and TRBJ2-2, with D perhaps matching TRBD2 (6 bases). V was shortened by 6 bases and J by 4 bases, with 12 bases between the two germline ends. Germline CDR1 is MDHEN and CDR2 is SYDVKM. CDR3 length: 14 amino acids. CDR3 amino acids: CASSRRLGTGELFF. CDR3 nucleotides: TGTGCCAGCAGCCGAAGACTAGGCACCGGGGAGCTGTTTTTT. Looking up the rest from reference TRBV28 and TRBJ2-2 gives the full variable domain: DVKVTQSSRYLVKRTGEKVFLECVQDMDHENMFWYRQDPGLGLRLIYFSYDVKMKEKGDIPEGYSVSREKKERFSLILESASTNQTSMYLCASSRRLGTGELFFGEGSRLTVL.

V is TRBV11-2 and J is TRBJ2-5, with a weak D call TRBD2 (5 bases). The V end was cut by 0 bases, the J end by 0 bases, with 8 bases between. In germline, CDR1 is SGHAT, CDR2 FQNNGV. The CDR3 length is 15 residues. CDR3 sequence: CASSLDRRYQETQYF. Here the CDR3 DNA reads TGTGCCAGCAGCTTAGATAGGAGGTACCAAGAGACCCAGTACTTC.